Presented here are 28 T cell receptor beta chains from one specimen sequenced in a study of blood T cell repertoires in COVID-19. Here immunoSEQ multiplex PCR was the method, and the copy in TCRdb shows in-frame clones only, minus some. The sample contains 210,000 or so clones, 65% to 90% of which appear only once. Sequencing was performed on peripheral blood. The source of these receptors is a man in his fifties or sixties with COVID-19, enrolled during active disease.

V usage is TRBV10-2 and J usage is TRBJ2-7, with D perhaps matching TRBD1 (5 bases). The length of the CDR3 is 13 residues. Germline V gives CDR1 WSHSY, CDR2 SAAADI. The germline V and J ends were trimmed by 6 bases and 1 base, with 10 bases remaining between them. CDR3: CASSEGVSYEQYF. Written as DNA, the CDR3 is TGCGCCAGCAGCGAAGGGGTTTCCTACGAGCAGTACTTC.

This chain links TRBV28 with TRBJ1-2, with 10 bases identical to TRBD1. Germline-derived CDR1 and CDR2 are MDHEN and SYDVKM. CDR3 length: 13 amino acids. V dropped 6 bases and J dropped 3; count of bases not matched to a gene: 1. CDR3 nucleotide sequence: TGTGCCAGCAGGGGACAGGGGTACTATGGCTACACCTTC. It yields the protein CASRGQGYYGYTF.

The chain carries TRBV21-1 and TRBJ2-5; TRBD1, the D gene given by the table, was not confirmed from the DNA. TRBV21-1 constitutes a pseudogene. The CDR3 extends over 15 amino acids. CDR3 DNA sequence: TGTGCCAGCAGCAATAAAGGACAGGGTAAGGAGACCCAGTACTTC. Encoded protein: CASSNKGQGKETQYF.

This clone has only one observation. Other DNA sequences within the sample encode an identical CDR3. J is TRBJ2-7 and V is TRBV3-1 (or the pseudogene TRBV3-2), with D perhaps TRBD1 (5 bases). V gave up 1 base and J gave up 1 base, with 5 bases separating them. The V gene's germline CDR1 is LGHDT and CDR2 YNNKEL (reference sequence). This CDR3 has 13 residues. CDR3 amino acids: CASSQGQSYEQYF. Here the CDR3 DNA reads TGTGCCAGCAGCCAAGGACAGTCCTACGAGCAGTACTTC.

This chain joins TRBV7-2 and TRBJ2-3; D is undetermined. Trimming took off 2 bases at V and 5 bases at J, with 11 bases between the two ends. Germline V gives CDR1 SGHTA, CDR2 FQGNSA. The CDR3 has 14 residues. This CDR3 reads CASSLIVAGDTQYF. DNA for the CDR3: TGTGCCAGCAGCTTAATAGTAGCTGGAGATACGCAGTATTTT.

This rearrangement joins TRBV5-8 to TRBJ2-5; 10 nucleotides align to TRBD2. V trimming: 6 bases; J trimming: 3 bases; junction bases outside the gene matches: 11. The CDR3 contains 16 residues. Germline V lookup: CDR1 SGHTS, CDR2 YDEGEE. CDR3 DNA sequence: TGTGCCAGCATCGAAGGGTGGACTAGCGGAAAAGAGACCCAGTACTTC. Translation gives CASIEGWTSGKETQYF. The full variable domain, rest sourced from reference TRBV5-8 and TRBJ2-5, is EAGVTQSPTHLIKTRGQQATLRCSPISGHTSVYWYQQALGLGLQFLLWYDEGEERNRGNFPPRFSGRQFPNYSSELNVNALELEDSALYLCASIEGWTSGKETQYFGPGTRLLVL.

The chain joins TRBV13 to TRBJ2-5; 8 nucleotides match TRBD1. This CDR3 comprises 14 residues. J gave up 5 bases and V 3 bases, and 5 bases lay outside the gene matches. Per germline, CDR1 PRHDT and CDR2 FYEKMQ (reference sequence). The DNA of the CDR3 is TGTGCCAGCAGCTTCAGGGGGCGCGATGAGACCCAGTACTTC. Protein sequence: CASSFRGRDETQYF.

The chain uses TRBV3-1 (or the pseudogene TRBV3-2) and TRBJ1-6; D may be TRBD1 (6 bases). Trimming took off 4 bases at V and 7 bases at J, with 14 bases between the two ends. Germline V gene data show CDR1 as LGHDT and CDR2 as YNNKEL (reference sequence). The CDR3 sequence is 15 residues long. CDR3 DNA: TGTGCCAGCAGCCCCGCGGGGGGGGCGAATTCACCCCTCCACTTT. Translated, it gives CASSPAGGANSPLHF.

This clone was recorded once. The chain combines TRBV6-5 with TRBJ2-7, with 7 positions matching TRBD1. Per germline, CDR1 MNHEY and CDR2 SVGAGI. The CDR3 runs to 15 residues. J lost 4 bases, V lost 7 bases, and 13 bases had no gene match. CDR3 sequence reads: CASNHPGTAHYEQYF. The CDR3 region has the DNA TGTGCCAGCAACCACCCTGGGACAGCACATTACGAGCAGTACTTC.

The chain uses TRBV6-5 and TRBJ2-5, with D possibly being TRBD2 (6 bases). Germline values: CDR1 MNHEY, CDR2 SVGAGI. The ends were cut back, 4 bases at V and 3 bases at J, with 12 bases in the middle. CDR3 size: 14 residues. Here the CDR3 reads CASSSNRREETQYF. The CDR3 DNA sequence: TGTGCCAGCAGTTCCAATAGGAGGGAAGAGACCCAGTACTTC.

In DNA, the CDR3 is TGTGCCAGTAGTAGCCGACAGGGGGCTATAGGTCAGCCCCAGCATTTT. Protein: CASSSRQGAIGQPQHF. The chain joins TRBV19 to TRBJ1-5, with 10 bases that match TRBD1. V dropped 4 bases and J dropped 6; count of bases not matched to a gene: 9. The CDR3 loop spans 16 amino acids. Germline V gene data show CDR1 as LNHDA and CDR2 as SQIVND (reference sequence).

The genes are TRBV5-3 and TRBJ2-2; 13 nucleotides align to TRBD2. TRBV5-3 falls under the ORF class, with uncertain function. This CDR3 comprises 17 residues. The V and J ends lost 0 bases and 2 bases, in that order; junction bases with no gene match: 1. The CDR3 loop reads CARSLGLAGGNTGELFF. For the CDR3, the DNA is TGTGCCAGAAGCTTGGGACTAGCGGGGGGCAACACCGGGGAGCTGTTTTTT.

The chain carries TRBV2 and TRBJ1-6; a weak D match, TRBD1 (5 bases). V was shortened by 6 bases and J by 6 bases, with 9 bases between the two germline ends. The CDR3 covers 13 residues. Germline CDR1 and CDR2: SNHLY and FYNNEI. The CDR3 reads CASRQATNSPLHF. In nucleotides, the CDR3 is TGTGCCAGCAGACAGGCAACTAATTCACCCCTCCACTTT.

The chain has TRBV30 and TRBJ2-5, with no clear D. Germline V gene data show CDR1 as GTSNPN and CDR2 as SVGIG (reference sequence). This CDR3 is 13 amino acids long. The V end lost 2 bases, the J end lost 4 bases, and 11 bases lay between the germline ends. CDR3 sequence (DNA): TGTGCCTGGAGTTCAGGCTTAGGAGAGACCCAGTACTTC. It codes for CAWSSGLGETQYF. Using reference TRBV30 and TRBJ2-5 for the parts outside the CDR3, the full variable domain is SQTIHQWPATLVQPVGSPLSLECTVEGTSNPNLYWYRQAAGRGLQLLFYSVGIGQISSEVPQNLSASRPQDRQFILSSKKLLLSDSGFYLCAWSSGLGETQYFGPGTRLLVL.

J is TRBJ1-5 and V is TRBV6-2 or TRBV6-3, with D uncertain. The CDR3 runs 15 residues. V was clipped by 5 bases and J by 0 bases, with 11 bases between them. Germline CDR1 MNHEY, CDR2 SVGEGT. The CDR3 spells CASSGEGYSNQPQHF. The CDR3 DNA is TGTGCCAGCAGTGGCGAGGGATATAGCAATCAGCCCCAGCATTTT.

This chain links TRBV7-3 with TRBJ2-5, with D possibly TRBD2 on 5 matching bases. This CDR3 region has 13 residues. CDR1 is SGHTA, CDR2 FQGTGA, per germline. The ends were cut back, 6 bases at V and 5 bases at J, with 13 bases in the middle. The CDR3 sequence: CASSLGLAETQYF. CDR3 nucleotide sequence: TGTGCCAGCAGTTTAGGACTGGCCGAGACCCAGTACTTC.

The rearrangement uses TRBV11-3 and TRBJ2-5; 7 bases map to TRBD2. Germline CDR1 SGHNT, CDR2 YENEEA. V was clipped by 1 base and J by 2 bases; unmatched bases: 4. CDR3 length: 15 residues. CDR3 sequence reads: CASSLAGGFQETQYF. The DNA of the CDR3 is TGTGCCAGCAGCTTAGCGGGGGGTTTTCAAGAGACCCAGTACTTC.

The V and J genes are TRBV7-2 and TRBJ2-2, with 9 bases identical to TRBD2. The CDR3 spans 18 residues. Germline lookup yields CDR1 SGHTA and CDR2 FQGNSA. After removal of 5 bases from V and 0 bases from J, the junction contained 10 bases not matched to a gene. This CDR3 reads CASSRTGLAAANTGELFF. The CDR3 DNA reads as TGTGCCAGCAGCAGAACGGGACTAGCTGCAGCGAACACCGGGGAGCTGTTTTTT. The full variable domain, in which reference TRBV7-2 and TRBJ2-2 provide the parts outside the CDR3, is GAGVSQSPSNKVTEKGKDVELRCDPISGHTALYWYRQSLGQGLEFLIYFQGNSAPDKSGLPSDRFSAERTGGSVSTLTIQRTQQEDSAVYLCASSRTGLAAANTGELFFGEGSRLTVL.

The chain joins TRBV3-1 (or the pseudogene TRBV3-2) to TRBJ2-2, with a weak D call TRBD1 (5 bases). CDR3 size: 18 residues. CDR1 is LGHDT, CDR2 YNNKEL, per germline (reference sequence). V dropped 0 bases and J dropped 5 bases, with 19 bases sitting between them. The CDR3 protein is CASSQDQSRQGRTGELFF. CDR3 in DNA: TGTGCCAGCAGCCAAGATCAGTCCCGGCAGGGTAGAACCGGGGAGCTGTTTTTT.

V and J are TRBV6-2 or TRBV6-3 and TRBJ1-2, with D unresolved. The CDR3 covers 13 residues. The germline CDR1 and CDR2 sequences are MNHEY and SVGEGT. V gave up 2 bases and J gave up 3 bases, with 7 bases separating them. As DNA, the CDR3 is TGTGCCAGCAGTTACGGTAACTACTATGGCTACACCTTC. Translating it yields CASSYGNYYGYTF.

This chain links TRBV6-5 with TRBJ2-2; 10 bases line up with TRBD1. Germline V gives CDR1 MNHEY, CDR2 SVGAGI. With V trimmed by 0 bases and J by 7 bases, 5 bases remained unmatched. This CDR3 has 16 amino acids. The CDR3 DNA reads TGTGCCAGCAGTTACTCAGCGACAGGGGGCAACGGGGAGCTGTTTTTT. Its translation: CASSYSATGGNGELFF.

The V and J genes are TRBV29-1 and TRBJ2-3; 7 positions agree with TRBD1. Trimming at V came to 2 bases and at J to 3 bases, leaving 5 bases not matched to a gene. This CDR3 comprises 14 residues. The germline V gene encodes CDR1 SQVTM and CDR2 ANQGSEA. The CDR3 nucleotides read TGCAGCGTTGAAATAGGGGGCGGAACAGATACGCAGTATTTT. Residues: CSVEIGGGTDTQYF.

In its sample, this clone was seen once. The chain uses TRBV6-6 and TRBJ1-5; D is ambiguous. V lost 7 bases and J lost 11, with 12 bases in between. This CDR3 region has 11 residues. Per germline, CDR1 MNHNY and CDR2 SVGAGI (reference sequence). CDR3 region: CASTAAGSQHF. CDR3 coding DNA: TGTGCCAGCACCGCGGCGGGTTCCCAGCATTTT.

The CDR3 here is CAWSTGGADTDTQYF. CDR3 DNA sequence: TGTGCCTGGTCGACAGGTGGGGCGGACACAGATACGCAGTATTTT. This sequence joins TRBV30 and TRBJ2-3; tentatively, D is TRBD1 (6 bases). The V gene lost 5 bases and the J gene lost 2 bases, with 17 bases spanning the gap. CDR3 length equals 15 residues. Germline V gene sequence: CDR1 GTSNPN, CDR2 SVGIG (reference sequence).

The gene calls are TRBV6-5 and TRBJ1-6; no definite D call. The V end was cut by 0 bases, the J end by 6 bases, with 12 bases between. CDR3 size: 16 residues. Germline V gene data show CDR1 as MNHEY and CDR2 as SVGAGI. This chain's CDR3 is CASSYSIRSFNSPLHF. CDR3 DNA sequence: TGTGCCAGCAGTTACTCGATTCGCAGTTTTAATTCACCCCTCCACTTT.

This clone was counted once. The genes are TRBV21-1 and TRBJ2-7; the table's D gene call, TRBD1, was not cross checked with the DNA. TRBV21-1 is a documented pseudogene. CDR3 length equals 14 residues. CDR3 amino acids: CASSRNRGLYEQYF. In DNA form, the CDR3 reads TGTGCCAGCAGCAGGAACAGGGGGTTGTACGAGCAGTACTTC.

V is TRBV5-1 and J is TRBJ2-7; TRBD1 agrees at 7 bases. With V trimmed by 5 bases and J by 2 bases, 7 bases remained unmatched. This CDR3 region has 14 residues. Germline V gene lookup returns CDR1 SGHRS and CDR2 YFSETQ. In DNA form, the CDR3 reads TGCGCCAGCAGTGTAAGCGACAGGGCCTACGAGCAGTACTTC. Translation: CASSVSDRAYEQYF.

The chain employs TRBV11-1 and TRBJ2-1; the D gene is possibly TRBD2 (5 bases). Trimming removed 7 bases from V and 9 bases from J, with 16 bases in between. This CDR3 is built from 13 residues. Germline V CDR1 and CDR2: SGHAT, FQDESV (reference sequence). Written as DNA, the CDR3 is TGTGCCAGCATAGGAACGGGAAAGACTGAGCAGTTCTTC. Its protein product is CASIGTGKTEQFF.